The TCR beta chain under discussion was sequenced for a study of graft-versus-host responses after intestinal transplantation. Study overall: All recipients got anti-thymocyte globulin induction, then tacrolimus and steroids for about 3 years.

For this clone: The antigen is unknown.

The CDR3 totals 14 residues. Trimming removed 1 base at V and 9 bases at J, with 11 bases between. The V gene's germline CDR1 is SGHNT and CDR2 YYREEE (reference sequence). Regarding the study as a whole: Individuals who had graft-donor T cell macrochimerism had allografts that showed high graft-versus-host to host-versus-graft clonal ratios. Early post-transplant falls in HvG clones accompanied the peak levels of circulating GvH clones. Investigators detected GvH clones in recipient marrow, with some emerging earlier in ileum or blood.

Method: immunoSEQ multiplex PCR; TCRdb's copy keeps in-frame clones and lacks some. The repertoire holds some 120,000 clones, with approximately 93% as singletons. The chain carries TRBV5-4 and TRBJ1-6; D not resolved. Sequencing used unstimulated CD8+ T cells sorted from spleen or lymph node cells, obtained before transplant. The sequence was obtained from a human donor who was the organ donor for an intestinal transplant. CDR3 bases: TGTGCCAGCAGCTTGATGGAGGGCGGTTCACCCCTCCACTTT. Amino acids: CASSLMEGGSPLHF.